These 21 T cell receptor beta chains were all obtained from the same sample, sequenced in a study of T cell responses to AZD1222 COVID-19 vaccine. Some clones are missing from TCRdb's copy, which holds only in-frame ones; the method was immunoSEQ multiplex PCR. The table shows under 95,000 clones, with approximately 85% occurring only once. The sequences come from peripheral blood, collected 28 days after the second AZD1222 dose. The receptor source for this set is an adult who received the AZD1222 COVID-19 vaccine.

The genes are TRBV10-3 and TRBJ1-1, with TRBD1 identical over 7 bases. The germline CDR1 and CDR2 sequences are ENHRY and SYGVKD. The CDR3 has 14 residues. V was pared by 5 bases and J by 3 bases, with 6 bases of the junction left unmatched. The CDR3 region is CAISRDSEYTEAFF. DNA of the CDR3: TGTGCCATCAGTAGGGACAGTGAATACACTGAAGCTTTCTTT.

The CDR3 DNA follows: TGTGCCAGCAAGGGGCAGACCTATGGCTACACCTTC. Amino acids: CASKGQTYGYTF. V gene TRBV27 combines with J gene TRBJ1-2; D may be TRBD1 (5 bases). V was pared by 7 bases and J by 4 bases, with 10 bases between. The CDR3 contains 12 residues. Germline CDR1 is MNHEY and CDR2 is SMNVEV (reference sequence).

The chain joins TRBV25-1 to TRBJ2-7; D unclear. Germline assignment: CDR1 MGHDK and CDR2 SYGVNS. This CDR3 region has 13 residues. V lost 5 bases to trimming and J lost 4 bases, with 12 bases between them. As DNA, the CDR3 is TGTGCCAGCAGTCGAACGCCGGGTTACGAGCAGTACTTC. Translated: CASSRTPGYEQYF.

The chain links TRBV3-1 (or the pseudogene TRBV3-2) to TRBJ2-7; a weak D match, TRBD2 (6 bases). The length of the CDR3 is 13 residues. V was clipped by 0 bases and J by 6 bases, with 9 bases between them. Germline assignment: CDR1 LGHDT and CDR2 YNNKEL (reference sequence). CDR3 in amino acids: CASSQEQEGEQYF. The DNA for the CDR3 is TGTGCCAGCAGCCAAGAACAGGAGGGCGAGCAGTACTTC.

The CDR3 bases are TGTGCCAGCACCTTGGGACCCAGCGGGGATACGCAGTATTTT. Translation gives CASTLGPSGDTQYF. V usage is TRBV6-5 and J usage is TRBJ2-3; possibly TRBD2 for D (6 bases). V was cut by 7 bases and J by 6 bases, with 17 bases left in between. The CDR3 is 14 amino acids. Germline assignment: CDR1 MNHEY and CDR2 SVGAGI.

In its sample, this clone was seen a few times. This chain connects TRBV2 to TRBJ2-2, with TRBD1 identical over 9 bases. The CDR3 spans 14 residues. Germline V CDR1 and CDR2: SNHLY, FYNNEI. Losses at the gene ends were 10 bases for V and 3 bases for J; bases not matched to a gene: 6. The CDR3 protein is CANKDRGYTGELFF. CDR3 bases: TGTGCCAACAAGGACAGGGGTTACACCGGGGAGCTGTTTTTT.

The V call is TRBV12-5, the J call TRBJ1-1; TRBD1 aligns across 8 bases. Germline V gives CDR1 LGHNT, CDR2 FRNRAP. Germline trimming cut 1 base from V and 5 bases from J; bases unmatched to any gene: 6. The CDR3 runs to 15 residues. CDR3 protein: CASGLATGGRTEAFF. CDR3 nucleotides: TGTGCTAGTGGTTTGGCTACAGGGGGACGGACTGAAGCTTTCTTT.

The chain combines TRBV2 with TRBJ2-1; 9 nucleotides match TRBD1. V lost 10 bases and J lost 8; bases outside the gene matches: 9. Germline V gene lookup returns CDR1 SNHLY and CDR2 FYNNEI. There are 13 residues in the CDR3. DNA of the CDR3: TGTGCCAACGGGGGACAGGGAAAGGATGAGCAGTTCTTC. This translates into CANGGQGKDEQFF.

CDR3 coding DNA: TGTGCCAGCAGCTTGGGTATATGGGGCGGGGGTCCACAAGAGACCCAGTACTTC. Its translation: CASSLGIWGGGPQETQYF. V usage is TRBV7-9 and J usage is TRBJ2-5; TRBD2 agrees at 7 bases. V gave up 3 bases and J gave up 2 bases; unmatched junction bases: 15. The germline V gene encodes CDR1 SEHNR and CDR2 FQNEAQ (reference sequence). The CDR3 is 18 residues long.

The CDR3 nucleotides are TGTGCCAGCTCACCGGGAGGGGGGCAGGGCACTGAAGCTTTCTTT. Protein sequence: CASSPGGGQGTEAFF. The V gene is TRBV18, the J gene TRBJ1-1, with a possible D match to TRBD1 (6 bases). From germline, CDR1 is KGHSH and CDR2 LQKENI. The V end lost 3 bases, the J end lost 4 bases, and 15 bases lay between the germline ends. The CDR3 is 15 residues long.

With regard to this clone: Other DNA sequences in this specimen translate into the identical CDR3. CDR3 sequence (DNA): TGTGCCAGCAGTCAGGGCCCGTACGAGCAGTACTTC. It codes for CASSQGPYEQYF. This chain connects TRBV6-5 to TRBJ2-7, with D possibly TRBD1 on 5 matching bases. CDR3 size: 12 residues. V lost 5 bases and J 4 bases, leaving 9 bases between the germline ends. Germline V gene data show CDR1 as MNHEY and CDR2 as SVGAGI.

The J gene is TRBJ1-4, the V gene TRBV13; no clear D. Between the trimmed V and J ends, which lost 5 bases and 7 bases, there was a span of 8 bases. This CDR3 has 12 amino acids. Germline lookup yields CDR1 PRHDT and CDR2 FYEKMQ (reference sequence). The CDR3 DNA follows: TGTGCCAGCAGCGGGAATGGTGAAAAACTGTTTTTT. This sequence encodes CASSGNGEKLFF.

The V and J genes are TRBV18 and TRBJ2-5; 8 positions agree with TRBD2. The V gene's germline CDR1 is KGHSH and CDR2 LQKENI. This CDR3 contains 14 residues. The V and J ends lost 3 bases and 5 bases, in that order; junction bases with no gene match: 5. The chain's CDR3 is CASSPGGASETQYF. In DNA, the CDR3 is TGTGCCAGCTCACCCGGGGGGGCATCGGAGACCCAGTACTTC.

This clone appeared a single time. The chain recombines TRBV5-1 with TRBJ2-7; D not resolved. With 7 bases removed from V and 2 bases from J, the gap between germline ends came to 13 bases. The CDR3 length is 13 residues. Germline V gives CDR1 SGHRS, CDR2 YFSETQ. CDR3 sequence: CASGFSFAYEQYF. The DNA for the CDR3 is TGCGCCAGCGGGTTTTCCTTTGCCTACGAGCAGTACTTC.

The V gene is TRBV28, the J gene TRBJ1-2; 8 bases are a match to TRBD1. Germline V CDR1 and CDR2: MDHEN, SYDVKM. V trimming: 4 bases; J trimming: 7 bases; junction bases outside the gene matches: 5. This CDR3 is built from 13 residues. CDR3 region: CASSSQGALGYTF. DNA of the CDR3: TGTGCCAGCAGTTCCCAGGGGGCACTTGGCTACACCTTC.

The genes are TRBV10-3 and TRBJ1-2; TRBD1 matches 8 bases. The CDR3 totals 13 residues. J was trimmed by 8 bases and V by 4 bases; bases with no gene match: 6. CDR1 and CDR2 (germline): ENHRY, SYGVKD. CDR3 in amino acids: CAISGRTGFGYTF. CDR3 bases: TGTGCCATCAGTGGGAGGACAGGGTTCGGCTACACCTTC.

The chain combines TRBV21-1 with TRBJ1-2. TRBV21-1 is a documented pseudogene. This CDR3 has 14 residues. CDR3 sequence: CASIVRPVNYGYTF. CDR3 nucleotides: TGTGCCAGCATCGTTCGCCCGGTTAACTATGGCTACACCTTC.

This clone ranks as medium-sized (0.01 to 0.1%). The chain links TRBV2 to TRBJ2-6; no clear D gene. The CDR3 has 13 residues. Germline V gene sequence: CDR1 SNHLY, CDR2 FYNNEI. Trimming removed 6 bases from V and 0 bases from J, with 3 bases in between. The CDR3 reads CASRGSGANVLTF. CDR3 sequence (DNA): TGTGCCAGCAGGGGCTCTGGGGCCAACGTCCTGACTTTC. Combining the CDR3 with reference TRBV2 and TRBJ2-6 gives the whole variable domain EPEVTQTPSHQVTQMGQEVILRCVPISNHLYFYWYRQILGQKVEFLVSFYNNEISEKSEIFDDQFSVERPDGSNFTLKIRSTKLEDSAMYFCASRGSGANVLTFGAGSRLTVL.

This clone has just one count. This chain connects TRBV7-9 to TRBJ1-1; TRBD1 aligns across 7 bases. Germline loops: CDR1 SEHNR, CDR2 FQNEAQ (reference sequence). Germline trimming cut 5 bases from V and 3 bases from J; bases unmatched to any gene: 9. CDR3 size: 15 residues. The CDR3 coding sequence is TGTGCCAGCAGCCCCCAGACAGGGATGGACACTGAAGCTTTCTTT. Amino acids: CASSPQTGMDTEAFF.

This clone has only a few counts. The rearrangement links TRBV6-5 to TRBJ2-3; the match to TRBD2 covers 10 bases. The V and J ends lost 4 bases and 5 bases, in that order; junction bases with no gene match: 6. CDR3 size: 15 residues. Germline values: CDR1 MNHEY, CDR2 SVGAGI. CDR3 sequence (DNA): TGTGCCAGCAGTTCGAGCGGGGGGGCTGTAGATACGCAGTATTTT. This encodes CASSSSGGAVDTQYF.

The chain couples TRBV12-1 to TRBJ2-3; the table's D call, TRBD1, was not checked against the DNA. TRBV12-1 is listed as a pseudogene. The CDR3 extends over 16 amino acids. The CDR3: CASSSPDRSHGDTQYF. CDR3 bases: TGTGCCAGCAGCTCGCCGGACAGAAGCCATGGGGATACGCAGTATTTT.